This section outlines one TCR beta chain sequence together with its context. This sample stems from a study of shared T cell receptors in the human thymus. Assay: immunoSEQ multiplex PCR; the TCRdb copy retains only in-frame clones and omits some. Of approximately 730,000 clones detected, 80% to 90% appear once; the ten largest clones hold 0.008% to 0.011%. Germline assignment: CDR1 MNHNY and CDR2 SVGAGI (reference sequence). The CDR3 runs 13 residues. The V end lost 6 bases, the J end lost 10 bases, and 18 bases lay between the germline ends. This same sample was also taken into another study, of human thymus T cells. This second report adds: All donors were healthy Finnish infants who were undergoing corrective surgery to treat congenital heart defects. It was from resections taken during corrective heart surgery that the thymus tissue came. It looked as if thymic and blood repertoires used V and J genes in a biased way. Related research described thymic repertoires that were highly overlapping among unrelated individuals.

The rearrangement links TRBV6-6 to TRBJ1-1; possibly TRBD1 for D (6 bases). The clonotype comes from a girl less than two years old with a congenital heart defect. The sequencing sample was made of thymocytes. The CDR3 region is CASRLKTGWVAFF. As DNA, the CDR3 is TGTGCCAGCAGACTCAAGACAGGTTGGGTAGCTTTCTTT.